A single sample is the source of the 27 T cell receptor beta chains below, sequenced in a study of neurological immune-mediated disorders. Each CDR3 protein gets one entry after TCRdb re-called the 5' RACE reads with MiXCR. The sample records 40,000 to 50,000 distinct CDR3 sequences, roughly 2.5% being singletons. Sequenced material: PBMCs. All receptors come from a man aged 25 to 40 with multiple sclerosis.

By share of the sample, this clonotype is medium-sized. CDR3: CASSLATGLETQYF. In DNA form, the CDR3 reads TGTGCCAGCAGTTTAGCCACAGGGTTAGAGACCCAGTACTTC. The chain uses TRBV12-3 or TRBV12-4 and TRBJ2-5; tentatively, D is TRBD1 (6 bases). The ends were cut back, 0 bases at V and 4 bases at J, with 9 bases in the middle. CDR3 length: 14 residues.

This clonotype was found many times. The chain employs TRBV5-6 and TRBJ2-7, with 8 positions matching TRBD1. Germline lookup yields CDR1 SGHDT and CDR2 YYEEEE. The J segment lost 0 bases and the V segment lost 1 base, leaving 3 bases of the junction unmatched. The CDR3 loop spans 15 amino acids. This CDR3 is CASSLWDRISYEQYF. CDR3 nucleotides: TGTGCCAGCAGCTTGTGGGACAGGATCTCCTACGAGCAGTACTTC.

This clonotype was detected many times. The chain links TRBV9 to TRBJ1-1; 8 bases fit TRBD1. CDR3 length equals 16 residues. The V segment lost 4 bases and the J segment 5 bases; nucleotides outside the gene matches: 13. The germline V gene has CDR1 SGDLS and CDR2 YYNGEE. CDR3 sequence (DNA): TGTGCCAGCAGCTCCTCCCCCAGGACAGGGACAACTGAAGCTTTCTTT. Translated: CASSSSPRTGTTEAFF.

Ten or more counts support this clonotype. At one end, the junction sequence differs from germline, possibly due to a read error. This chain links TRBV5-1 with TRBJ2-6; possible D gene TRBD2, 6 bases. The CDR3 sequence is 16 residues long. Looked up from germline, CDR1 is SGHRS and CDR2 is YFSETQ. CDR3 sequence: CASSLGLTSRANVLTF. CDR3 nucleotide sequence: TGCGCCAGCAGCCTGGGACTGACCTCTCGGGCCAACGTCCTGACTTTC.

This clonotype was counted ten times or more. The chain links TRBV3-2 to TRBJ2-3. TRBV3-2 is a pseudogene segment. The CDR3 length is 12 residues. The CDR3: CASSHSGDTQYF. DNA for the CDR3: TGTGCCAGCAGCCATTCTGGAGATACGCAGTATTTT.

This clonotype was found many times. The chain uses TRBV27 and TRBJ2-2, with a weak D call TRBD2 (6 bases). The length of the CDR3 is 14 residues. Trimming took off 6 bases at V and 3 bases at J, with 11 bases between the two ends. Germline assignment: CDR1 MNHEY and CDR2 SMNVEV (reference sequence). Here the CDR3 DNA reads TGTGCCAGCAGGGGGGACTTCGACACCGGGGAGCTGTTTTTT. Protein: CASRGDFDTGELFF.

At least ten counts were recorded for this clonotype. J is TRBJ2-7 and V is TRBV9; D is possibly TRBD1 or TRBD2 (5 bases each). Trimming removed 3 bases at V and 1 base at J, with 26 bases between. This CDR3 comprises 19 residues. CDR1 and CDR2 (germline): SGDLS, YYNGEE. The DNA for the CDR3 is TGTGCCAGCAGCGCCCGATCGAACCAAATCAGGGACCTTTCCTACGAGCAGTACTTC. Its protein is CASSARSNQIRDLSYEQYF.

This clonotype was detected ten times or more. J is TRBJ2-5 and V is TRBV7-3, with TRBD2 matching 10 bases. This CDR3 is built from 14 residues. The V and J ends lost 5 bases and 5 bases, in that order; junction bases with no gene match: 5. The germline gives CDR1 SGHTA, CDR2 FQGTGA. CDR3 in DNA: TGTGCCAGCAGCCTCTCAGCGGGAGGGGAGACCCAGTACTTC. The encoded protein is CASSLSAGGETQYF.

This clonotype came up many times. The V and J genes are TRBV6-2 or TRBV6-3 and TRBJ2-1, with unresolved D. Trimming shortened V by 6 bases and J by 4 bases, and 10 bases separated the two germline ends. Germline V gene data show CDR1 as MNHEY and CDR2 as SVGEGT. CDR3 length: 13 amino acids. Here the CDR3 reads CASSPQDYNEQFF. The CDR3, as DNA: TGTGCCAGCAGCCCCCAGGATTACAATGAGCAGTTCTTC.

This clonotype was detected many times. The chain uses TRBV20-1 and TRBJ2-3, with 13 nucleotides matching TRBD2. Germline trimming cut 5 bases from V and 6 bases from J; bases unmatched to any gene: 5. This CDR3 spans 14 amino acids. Germline-derived CDR1 and CDR2 are DFQATT and SNEGSKA (reference sequence). This CDR3 reads CSAWTSGSFDTQYF. CDR3 DNA sequence: TGCAGTGCTTGGACTAGCGGGAGCTTTGATACGCAGTATTTT.

Of note for this clonotype: A much larger clone differs by one base, so this may be a read error. The CDR3 loop is CASSVAGRNSGAKVLTF. CDR3 bases: TGTGCCAGCAGCGTAGCGGGACGGAACTCTGGGGCCAAAGTCCTGACTTTC. The chain uses TRBV9 and TRBJ2-6; D tentatively reads TRBD1 or TRBD2 (5 bases each). From germline, CDR1 is SGDLS and CDR2 YYNGEE. This CDR3 has 17 amino acids.

This clonotype showed up many times. The chain links TRBV5-1 to TRBJ2-1; 9 bases line up with TRBD2. Looked up from germline, CDR1 is SGHRS and CDR2 is YFSETQ. J gave up 6 bases and V 2 bases, and 3 bases lay outside the gene matches. The CDR3 is 14 residues long. In DNA, the CDR3 is TGCGCCAGCAGCTTAGCGGGGGGCCGCAATGAGCAGTTCTTC. Amino acids: CASSLAGGRNEQFF.

This clonotype has a count of ten or more. The V and J genes are TRBV6-4 and TRBJ2-1; the match to TRBD2 covers 16 bases. The CDR3 contains 16 residues. Germline CDR1 MRHNA, CDR2 SNTAGT. V trimming: 6 bases; J trimming: 9 bases; junction bases outside the gene matches: 8. CDR3 loop: CASSELGTSGGVEQFF. In DNA form, the CDR3 reads TGTGCCAGCAGCGAACTCGGGACTAGCGGGGGGGTTGAGCAGTTCTTC.

This clonotype turned up a few times. A much more abundant neighbour one base away suggests this may be a read error. This chain uses TRBV5-1 with TRBJ1-2; perhaps TRBD1 as D (5 bases). The CDR3 loop spans 14 amino acids. Trimming stripped 3 bases from V and 2 bases from J, with 11 bases between. Germline V CDR1 and CDR2: SGHRS, YFSETQ. CDR3 residues: CASSSGKGNYGYTF. The CDR3 DNA reads TGCGCCAGCAGCTCGGGAAAGGGGAACTATGGCTACACCTTC.

This clonotype was detected ten times or more. V usage is TRBV7-2 and J usage is TRBJ2-2; D may correspond to TRBD1 or TRBD2 (5 bases each). CDR1 and CDR2 from the germline V gene are SGHTA and FQGNSA. CDR3 size: 15 residues. V lost 5 bases, J lost 6 bases, and 16 bases lay in between. CDR3 in amino acids: CASSLQGVLAGELFF. The CDR3 DNA reads TGTGCCAGCAGCCTCCAGGGAGTACTGGCCGGGGAGCTGTTTTTT.

This clonotype was seen many times. CDR3 sequence (DNA): TGTGCCAGCAGCTTTTATGCGGGAGGGTACCAAGAGACCCAGTACTTC. This codes for CASSFYAGGYQETQYF. This chain uses TRBV7-2 with TRBJ2-5, with 9 bases identical to TRBD2. The germline V gene has CDR1 SGHTA and CDR2 FQGNSA. CDR3 length: 16 amino acids. V lost 3 bases and J lost 0; bases outside the gene matches: 5.

This clonotype appeared many times. The CDR3 nucleotides read TGTGCCAGCAGTGACTCGATAGCCAGGGACTTGAGTGAGCAGTTCTTC. It translates to CASSDSIARDLSEQFF. The genes are TRBV6-4 and TRBJ2-1; a possible D gene is TRBD2 (6 bases). The CDR3 is made up of 16 amino acids. Trimming cost V 0 bases and J 9 bases, with 18 bases left between them. From germline, CDR1 is MRHNA and CDR2 SNTAGT.

This clonotype was observed many times. A junction end diverges from the germline sequence, so it may reflect a read error. The chain employs TRBV6-2 or TRBV6-3 and TRBJ2-1; 9 nucleotides align to TRBD1. CDR3 size: 15 residues. Germline V gene sequence: CDR1 MNHEY, CDR2 SVGEGT. The DNA for the CDR3 is TGTGCCAGCAGCTACTCCGGGACAGGGAACAATGAGCAGTTCTTC. This gives the protein CASSYSGTGNNEQFF.

This clonotype was counted many times. This chain links TRBV10-3 with TRBJ2-7; 11 positions agree with TRBD1. Per the germline V gene, CDR1 is ENHRY and CDR2 is SYGVKD. J gave up 6 bases and V 6 bases, and 4 bases lay outside the gene matches. The CDR3 is 13 residues long. The CDR3 sequence is CAIRGTGGVEQYF. The CDR3 DNA reads TGTGCCATCAGAGGGACAGGGGGGGTCGAGCAGTACTTC.

This clonotype was seen more than once but under ten times. A much larger clone sits a single nucleotide away, making a read error possible. The conserved phenylalanine or tryptophan normally closing the CDR3 is absent here, so this likely arose from a read error. The gene calls are TRBV7-2 and TRBJ1-2, with no clear D. The CDR3 has 13 residues. The V end was cut by 7 bases, the J end by 2 bases, with 11 bases between. CDR1 and CDR2 (germline): SGHTA, FQGNSA. DNA of the CDR3: TGTGCCAGCACATCAAACTCGAACTATGGCTACACCTGC. Encoded protein: CASTSNSNYGYTC.

This clonotype was counted between two and nine times. The chain links TRBV2 to TRBJ2-7; 9 nucleotides line up with TRBD1. The germline V gene encodes CDR1 SNHLY and CDR2 FYNNEI. The ends lost 2 bases at V and 1 base at J; junction bases unmatched: 3. The CDR3 runs 15 residues. The CDR3 spells CASSELTGGSYEQYF. CDR3 nucleotides: TGTGCCAGCAGTGAATTGACAGGGGGTTCCTACGAGCAGTACTTC.

This clonotype occurred many times. The CDR3 reads CASRSGQGQNQPQHF. The DNA for the CDR3 is TGTGCCAGCAGATCGGGACAGGGGCAAAATCAGCCCCAGCATTTT. The chain is built from TRBV5-6 and TRBJ1-5, with 10 bases aligning to TRBD1. Germline V gene data show CDR1 as SGHDT and CDR2 as YYEEEE. The CDR3 spans 15 residues. V lost 5 bases, J lost 4 bases, and 6 bases stayed unmatched.

Many counts were recorded for this clonotype. The CDR3 DNA sequence: TGTGCCAGCAGTTCTCTCCGGGAGGGGTGGGAGCAGTACTTC. Translated, it gives CASSSLREGWEQYF. V and J are TRBV5-5 and TRBJ2-7, with 8 bases identical to TRBD2. The germline V gene has CDR1 SGHKS and CDR2 YYEKEE (reference sequence). The V gene end was trimmed by 5 bases and the J gene end by 7 bases; junction bases not matched to a gene: 11. The CDR3 runs 14 residues.

The J gene is TRBJ2-7, the V gene TRBV7-2; TRBD1 aligns across 7 bases. J gave up 3 bases and V 2 bases, and 1 base lay outside the gene matches. This CDR3 spans 13 amino acids. Germline CDR1 reads SGHTA; CDR2 reads FQGNSA. The CDR3 here is CASSLRQGYEQYF. CDR3 DNA: TGTGCCAGCAGCTTAAGACAGGGCTACGAGCAGTACTTC.

This clonotype came up many times. V usage is TRBV20-1 and J usage is TRBJ2-3; 14 nucleotides match TRBD2. The CDR3 loop spans 16 amino acids. J lost 3 bases, V lost 5 bases, and 7 bases had no gene match. Germline V CDR1 and CDR2: DFQATT, SNEGSKA (reference sequence). CDR3 coding DNA: TGCAGTGCTGGCCTTGGGACTAGCGGGGGAACAGATACGCAGTATTTT. This translates into CSAGLGTSGGTDTQYF.

This clonotype was recorded many times. The CDR3 DNA is TGTGCCAGCAGTTTAGGGTCGGGACAGGGGAACTACGAGCAGTACTTC. Its protein product is CASSLGSGQGNYEQYF. The chain joins TRBV12-3 or TRBV12-4 to TRBJ2-7, with TRBD1 identical over 10 bases. This CDR3 spans 16 amino acids. The V gene end was trimmed by 1 base and the J gene end by 3 bases; junction bases not matched to a gene: 6.

This clonotype was counted at least ten times. The chain has TRBV20-1 and TRBJ2-7; 8 bases are a match to TRBD1. The length of the CDR3 is 12 residues. Unmatched junction bases numbered 4, after V lost 4 bases and J lost 5 bases. The germline gives CDR1 DFQATT, CDR2 SNEGSKA (reference sequence). In DNA form, the CDR3 reads TGCAGTGCTATCAGGGGGCAGAACGAGCAGTACTTC. Translation: CSAIRGQNEQYF.